This T cell receptor (beta chain) comes out of a study of CD8+ T cells in alopecia areata. Study-level results: Tofacitinib delivered significant drops in scalp clonality and in expanded CD8+ clones among the top 100. Researchers report lesional scalp, most notably alopecia totalis/universalis, outstripped normal scalp in clonality.

Treatment defined: oral pan-JAK inhibitor, 5-10 mg twice daily. Extraction of RNA preceded its reverse transcription into cDNA, which served as the sequencing template. Sequencing used immunoSEQ multiplex PCR; TCRdb keeps in-frame clones, though not all of them. The sample holds 170,000 or so clones, around three fifths seen once. This clone was counted once. Its specificity is unknown. Germline V CDR1 and CDR2: SQVTM, ANQGSEA. V was clipped by 2 bases and J by 10 bases, with 11 bases between them. The CDR3 contains 11 residues. This TCR came from a human donor with alopecia areata. V gene TRBV29-1 combines with J gene TRBJ1-1; the D is unclear. Sample: CD8+ T cells sorted from blood, taken at week 24, from a patient treated with tofacitinib. The CDR3 sequence is CSVENWGLAFF. CDR3 nucleotide sequence: TGCAGCGTTGAAAATTGGGGATTAGCTTTCTTT.